These 27 T cell receptor beta chains came from one sample sequenced in a study of blood T cell repertoires in COVID-19. Method: immunoSEQ multiplex PCR; TCRdb's copy keeps in-frame clones and lacks some. The sample carries 87,000 or so clones, 90% recorded once. The sequenced sample was peripheral blood. Receptors were obtained from a man aged 18-30 years with COVID-19, enrolled during active disease.

The genes are TRBV11-2 and TRBJ2-1; D might be TRBD2 (5 bases). Germline V gene data show CDR1 as SGHAT and CDR2 as FQNNGV. Trimming removed 3 bases at V and 0 bases at J, with 15 bases between. The CDR3 has 17 residues. The CDR3 protein is CASSFSGLASSYNEQFF. The CDR3 DNA sequence: TGTGCCAGCAGCTTCTCCGGACTCGCGAGCTCCTACAATGAGCAGTTCTTC.

A single count supports this clone. The rearrangement uses TRBV12-3 or TRBV12-4 and TRBJ1-2; D gene ambiguous. The CDR3 length is 12 residues. V was cut by 3 bases and J by 8 bases, with 10 bases left in between. CDR3: CASSLVRRGYTF. In nucleotides, the CDR3 is TGTGCCAGCAGTTTGGTACGGAGGGGCTACACCTTC.

This chain connects TRBV9 to TRBJ2-3; TRBD2 agrees at 10 bases. After removal of 1 base from V and 5 bases from J, the junction contained 7 bases not matched to a gene. The V gene's germline CDR1 is SGDLS and CDR2 YYNGEE. This CDR3 has 16 amino acids. The CDR3 sequence: CASSVHGAGGGDTQYF. The CDR3 region has the DNA TGTGCCAGCAGCGTACACGGAGCGGGAGGGGGAGATACGCAGTATTTT.

This chain uses TRBV5-1 with TRBJ2-1, with 10 positions matching TRBD2. Losses at the gene ends were 4 bases for V and 7 bases for J; bases not matched to a gene: 11. The CDR3 sequence is 16 residues long. Germline V gene data show CDR1 as SGHRS and CDR2 as YFSETQ. CDR3 sequence reads: CASSTEREGRGNEQFF. As DNA, the CDR3 is TGCGCCAGCAGCACGGAGCGGGAGGGCCGGGGTAATGAGCAGTTCTTC.

In its sample, this clone was seen once. The chain combines TRBV4-1 with TRBJ1-4; D not certain. Trimming took off 4 bases at V and 4 bases at J, with 10 bases between the two ends. This CDR3 is built from 14 residues. CDR1 is MGHRA and CDR2 is YSYEKL in the germline V gene. The CDR3 DNA reads TGCGCCAGCAGCCCCGGGAGGTATAATGAAAAACTGTTTTTT. Its protein is CASSPGRYNEKLFF.

With regard to this clone: Germline and junction disagree at one end, which may indicate a read error. The CDR3 sequence is CAIGEDRASYEQYF. DNA for the CDR3: TGTGCCATCGGTGAGGACAGAGCCTCCTACGAGCAGTACTTC. The chain joins TRBV10-3 to TRBJ2-7; D may be TRBD1 (6 bases). The CDR3 consists of 14 residues. Germline CDR1 is ENHRY and CDR2 is SYGVKD.

The genes are TRBV28 and TRBJ2-7; 8 nucleotides line up with TRBD2. Germline V gene lookup returns CDR1 MDHEN and CDR2 SYDVKM. The CDR3 length is 16 residues. V lost 4 bases, J lost 3 bases, and 11 bases stayed unmatched. The chain's CDR3 is CASSSNLAGGFYEQYF. DNA of the CDR3: TGTGCCAGCAGTTCAAATCTAGCGGGTGGATTCTACGAGCAGTACTTC.

The chain links TRBV5-1 to TRBJ2-7; TRBD1 aligns across 8 bases. Germline V lookup: CDR1 SGHRS, CDR2 YFSETQ. The CDR3 loop spans 15 amino acids. V lost 1 base to trimming and J lost 6 bases; unmatched junction nucleotides: 9. The CDR3 DNA reads TGCGCCAGCAGCTTGACAGGGGGTGATAAGGGCGAGCAGTACTTC. Its protein is CASSLTGGDKGEQYF.

The chain joins TRBV19 to TRBJ1-6; 10 bases match TRBD1. Germline CDR1 is LNHDA and CDR2 is SQIVND (reference sequence). V dropped 6 bases and J dropped 9; count of bases not matched to a gene: 5. The CDR3 consists of 14 residues. CDR3 in DNA: TGTGCCAGTAGCCTTGGACAGGGGGTTTCACCCCTCCACTTT. Protein product: CASSLGQGVSPLHF. The complete variable domain, with remaining parts taken from reference TRBV19 and TRBJ1-6, reads DGGITQSPKYLFRKEGQNVTLSCEQNLNHDAMYWYRQDPGQGLRLIYYSQIVNDFQKGDIAEGYSVSREKKESFPLTVTSAQKNPTAFYLCASSLGQGVSPLHFGNGTRLTVT.

This chain uses TRBV6-5 with TRBJ1-1, with unresolved D. Germline lookup yields CDR1 MNHEY and CDR2 SVGAGI. The CDR3 has 13 amino acids. Trimming took off 5 bases at V and 1 base at J, with 8 bases between the two ends. CDR3 in DNA: TGTGCCAGCAGTCGCCCAGGGAACACTGAAGCTTTCTTT. Protein sequence: CASSRPGNTEAFF.

This chain links TRBV19 with TRBJ1-1, with a possible D match to TRBD1 (5 bases). The CDR3 has 12 amino acids. V shed 11 bases and J shed 1 base, with 11 bases lying between them. Per germline, CDR1 LNHDA and CDR2 SQIVND (reference sequence). CDR3 sequence reads: CASIGGNTEAFF. DNA of the CDR3: TGTGCCTCTATCGGGGGGAACACTGAAGCTTTCTTT.

The chain joins TRBV6-1 to TRBJ1-2; D gene uncertain. This CDR3 is 13 amino acids long. Germline CDR1 MNHNS, CDR2 SASEGT. Trimming pared 3 bases from V and 8 bases from J, leaving 13 bases between. The CDR3 coding sequence is TGTGCCAGCAGTGATGACCCACTGGAGGGCTACACCTTC. Translating gives CASSDDPLEGYTF.

This chain connects TRBV5-5 to TRBJ1-6; a possible D gene is TRBD1 (5 bases). Trimming took off 2 bases at V and 0 bases at J, with 9 bases between the two ends. The CDR3 sequence is 16 residues long. Germline assignment: CDR1 SGHKS and CDR2 YYEKEE (reference sequence). The CDR3, as DNA: TGTGCCAGCAGCTTCAGGGAAAGCTCCTATAATTCACCCCTCCACTTT. Amino acid sequence: CASSFRESSYNSPLHF. Based on the CDR3 plus reference TRBV5-5 and TRBJ1-6, the full variable domain is DAGVTQSPTHLIKTRGQQVTLRCSPISGHKSVSWYQQVLGQGPQFIFQYYEKEERGRGNFPDRFSARQFPNYSSELNVNALLLGDSALYLCASSFRESSYNSPLHFGNGTRLTVT.

V usage is TRBV2 and J usage is TRBJ2-1, with 8 bases matching TRBD2. Germline V gene sequence: CDR1 SNHLY, CDR2 FYNNEI. There are 15 residues in the CDR3. V was pared by 5 bases and J by 2 bases, with 5 bases of the junction left unmatched. For the CDR3, the DNA is TGTGCCAGCAGTACTAGCGGAGGGACCTACAATGAGCAGTTCTTC. This codes for CASSTSGGTYNEQFF.

V and J are TRBV28 and TRBJ1-2; 11 bases align to TRBD1. V dropped 2 bases and J dropped 7; count of bases not matched to a gene: 12. The V gene's germline CDR1 is MDHEN and CDR2 SYDVKM. The CDR3 runs to 17 residues. The CDR3 loop is CASSLDDLIGTGGGYTF. Here the CDR3 DNA reads TGTGCCAGCAGTTTAGACGACCTAATCGGGACAGGGGGTGGCTACACCTTC.

This clone has more than one count but fewer than ten. The chain employs TRBV14 and TRBJ1-3; D gene unclear. The length of the CDR3 is 15 residues. CDR1 and CDR2 from the germline V gene are SGHDN and FVKESK. V was shortened by 4 bases and J by 0 bases, with 10 bases between the two germline ends. The CDR3 DNA reads as TGTGCCAGCAGCCTTGGAGCGTACTCTGGAAACACCATATATTTT. Encoded protein: CASSLGAYSGNTIYF.

The chain is built from TRBV9 and TRBJ2-2; 7 nucleotides match TRBD1. The CDR3 runs to 14 residues. Germline values: CDR1 SGDLS, CDR2 YYNGEE. V lost 5 bases, J lost 5 bases, and 6 bases stayed unmatched. Here the CDR3 reads CASRELQGTGELFF. CDR3 sequence (DNA): TGTGCCAGCAGGGAGCTACAGGGGACCGGGGAGCTGTTTTTT.

The chain couples TRBV18 to TRBJ2-7; 10 nucleotides agree with TRBD1. The CDR3 contains 13 residues. The V gene's germline CDR1 is KGHSH and CDR2 LQKENI. The ends lost 5 bases at V and 9 bases at J; junction bases unmatched: 7. In DNA, the CDR3 is TGTGCCAGCTCAACCGGGACAGGGGTACGGCAGTACTTC. It codes for CASSTGTGVRQYF.

The chain combines TRBV7-3 with TRBJ2-1; the match to TRBD2 covers 11 bases. CDR3 length: 15 residues. The V gene end was trimmed by 5 bases and the J gene end by 6 bases; junction bases not matched to a gene: 6. Germline V lookup: CDR1 SGHTA, CDR2 FQGTGA. CDR3 loop: CASSPTSGSFNEQFF. The CDR3, as DNA: TGTGCCAGCAGCCCCACTAGCGGGAGCTTCAATGAGCAGTTCTTC.

The chain couples TRBV10-3 to TRBJ2-1, with 8 bases that match TRBD2. The CDR3 has 14 residues. Germline V lookup: CDR1 ENHRY, CDR2 SYGVKD. The trim removed 6 bases at V and 8 bases at J, leaving 9 bases unmatched. The CDR3 nucleotides are TGTGCCATCAGGGACGAGCGGGAGAGGGATGAGCAGTTCTTC. Translation gives CAIRDERERDEQFF.

This clone showed up just once. The rearrangement links TRBV9 to TRBJ2-5; D is unresolved. This CDR3 has 14 residues. Germline lookup yields CDR1 SGDLS and CDR2 YYNGEE. Trimming pared 4 bases from V and 2 bases from J, leaving 12 bases between. In DNA form, the CDR3 reads TGTGCCAGCAGCCCCCCGACACCTCAAGAGACCCAGTACTTC. It codes for CASSPPTPQETQYF. The variable domain in full, completed from reference TRBV9 and TRBJ2-5, reads DSGVTQTPKHLITATGQRVTLRCSPRSGDLSVYWYQQSLDQGLQFLIQYYNGEERAKGNILERFSAQQFPDLHSELNLSSLELGDSALYFCASSPPTPQETQYFGPGTRLLVL.

The gene calls are TRBV20-1 and TRBJ2-3; 9 bases line up with TRBD1. In germline, CDR1 is DFQATT, CDR2 SNEGSKA (reference sequence). This CDR3 is built from 13 residues. J gave up 5 bases and V 3 bases, and 3 bases lay outside the gene matches. CDR3 sequence: CSASPGQGDTQYF. CDR3 nucleotide sequence: TGCAGTGCTAGTCCGGGACAGGGAGATACGCAGTATTTT.

The rearrangement joins TRBV19 to TRBJ2-2, with TRBD2 matching over 8 bases. This CDR3 is 19 amino acids long. The germline CDR1 and CDR2 sequences are LNHDA and SQIVND (reference sequence). V was clipped by 6 bases and J by 6 bases; unmatched bases: 21. CDR3 amino acids: CASRATDLSGSGMSGELFF. The CDR3 bases are TGTGCCAGTAGAGCAACGGATCTATCAGGTAGCGGGATGTCCGGGGAGCTGTTTTTT.

The chain employs TRBV10-3 and TRBJ1-2; 9 positions agree with TRBD1. Germline CDR1 reads ENHRY; CDR2 reads SYGVKD. After removal of 1 base from V and 4 bases from J, the junction contained 4 bases not matched to a gene. The CDR3 covers 15 residues. CDR3 sequence: CAISELGQGLYGYTF. The CDR3 DNA follows: TGTGCCATCAGTGAGTTGGGACAGGGCCTCTATGGCTACACCTTC.

This clone appeared once. The chain is built from TRBV7-9 and TRBJ1-6; 9 positions agree with TRBD1. J gave up 8 bases and V 5 bases, and 7 bases lay outside the gene matches. CDR1 SEHNR and CDR2 FQNEAQ come from the germline V gene (reference sequence). This CDR3 region has 15 residues. The CDR3 reads CASSLPGQGYSPLHF. DNA for the CDR3: TGTGCCAGCAGCCTACCGGGACAGGGCTATTCACCCCTCCACTTT.

This chain links TRBV27 with TRBJ2-7; unclear D gene. CDR1 and CDR2 (germline): MNHEY, SMNVEV (reference sequence). The germline V and J ends were trimmed by 5 bases and 7 bases, with 15 bases remaining between them. This CDR3 region has 13 residues. The CDR3 loop is CASSPAVAREQYF. Here the CDR3 DNA reads TGTGCCAGCAGTCCAGCCGTTGCGAGGGAGCAGTACTTC.

This clone was counted a single time. The chain links TRBV23-1 to TRBJ1-5, with a possible D match to TRBD1 (5 bases). TRBV23-1 is reported as an ORF; its role is uncertain. This CDR3 has 18 amino acids. V was clipped by 0 bases and J by 0 bases, with 15 bases between them. DNA for the CDR3: TGCGCCAGCAGTCAATCTGTTAGGACATACGCTAGCAATCAGCCCCAGCATTTT. Encoded protein: CASSQSVRTYASNQPQHF.